This TCR beta chain is drawn from a study of T cells in localized non-small cell lung cancer. Study results and caveats: Researchers found a median around 57 of the top 100 tumor clones in adjacent lung.

The CDR3 spans 19 residues. On this clone itself: Its antigen remains unknown.

This table comes from immunoSEQ multiplex PCR, and its TCRdb copy is limited to in-frame clones, with some not included. This table has about 23,000 clones, about nine tenths appearing once. V is TRBV21-1 and J is TRBJ2-1. TRBV21-1 is noted as a pseudogene. This receptor was identified in a woman aged 40-69 years with stage III lung adenocarcinoma. This specimen consisted of peripheral blood mononuclear cells, obtained before any cancer treatment. This CDR3 reads CASSKWMEAKNGPINEQFF. The CDR3 DNA reads TGTGCCAGCAGCAAATGGATGGAAGCCAAAAACGGACCTATCAATGAGCAGTTCTTC.